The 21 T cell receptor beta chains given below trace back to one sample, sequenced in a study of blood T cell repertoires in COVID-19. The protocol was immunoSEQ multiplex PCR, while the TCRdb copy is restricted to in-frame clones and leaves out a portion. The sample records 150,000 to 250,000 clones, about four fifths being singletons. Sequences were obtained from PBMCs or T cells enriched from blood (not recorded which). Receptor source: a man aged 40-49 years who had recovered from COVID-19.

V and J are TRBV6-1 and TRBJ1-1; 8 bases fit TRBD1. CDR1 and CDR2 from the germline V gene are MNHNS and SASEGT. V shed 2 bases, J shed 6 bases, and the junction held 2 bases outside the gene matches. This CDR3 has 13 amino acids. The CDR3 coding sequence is TGTGCCAGCAGTGAATACAGGGGGGCTGAAGCTTTCTTT. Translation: CASSEYRGAEAFF.

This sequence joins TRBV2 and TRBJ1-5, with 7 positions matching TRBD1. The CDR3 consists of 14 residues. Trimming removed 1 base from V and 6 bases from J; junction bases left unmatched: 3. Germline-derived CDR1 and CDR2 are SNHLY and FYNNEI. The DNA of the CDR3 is TGTGCCAGCAGTGAAGAACAGGGGAGTCAGCCCCAGCATTTT. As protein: CASSEEQGSQPQHF.

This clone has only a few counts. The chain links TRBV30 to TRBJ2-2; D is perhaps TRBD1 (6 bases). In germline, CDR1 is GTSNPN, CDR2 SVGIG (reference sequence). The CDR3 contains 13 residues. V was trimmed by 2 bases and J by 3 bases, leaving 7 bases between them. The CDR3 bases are TGTGCCTGGAGTTCAGGGGACACCGGGGAGCTGTTTTTT. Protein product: CAWSSGDTGELFF.

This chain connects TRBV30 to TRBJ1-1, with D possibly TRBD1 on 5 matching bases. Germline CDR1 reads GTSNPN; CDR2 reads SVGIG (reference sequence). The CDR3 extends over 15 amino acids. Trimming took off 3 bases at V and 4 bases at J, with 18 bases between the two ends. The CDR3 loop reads CAWRALAGRGTEAFF. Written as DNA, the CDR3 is TGTGCCTGGAGGGCCTTGGCAGGGAGGGGCACTGAAGCTTTCTTT.

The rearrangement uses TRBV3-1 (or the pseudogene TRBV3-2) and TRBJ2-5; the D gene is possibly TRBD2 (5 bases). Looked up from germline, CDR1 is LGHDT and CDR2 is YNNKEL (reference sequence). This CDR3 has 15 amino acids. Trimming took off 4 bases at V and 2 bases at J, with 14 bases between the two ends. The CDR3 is CASSPRVQSQETQYF. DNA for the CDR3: TGTGCCAGCAGCCCGAGGGTGCAGTCACAAGAGACCCAGTACTTC.

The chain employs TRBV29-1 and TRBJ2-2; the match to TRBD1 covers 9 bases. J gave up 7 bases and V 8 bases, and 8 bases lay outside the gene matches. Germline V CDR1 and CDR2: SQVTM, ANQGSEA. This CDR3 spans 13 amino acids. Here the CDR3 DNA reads TGCAGCTTTACAGGGGGCGCGGGCGGGGAGCTGTTTTTT. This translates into CSFTGGAGGELFF.

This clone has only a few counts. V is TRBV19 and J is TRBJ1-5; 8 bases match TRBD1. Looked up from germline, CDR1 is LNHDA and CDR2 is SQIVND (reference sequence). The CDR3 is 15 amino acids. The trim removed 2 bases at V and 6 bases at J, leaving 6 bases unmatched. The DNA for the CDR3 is TGTGCCAGTAGTATATCGACAGGGGCAAGTCAGCCCCAGCATTTT. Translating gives CASSISTGASQPQHF.

The CDR3 sequence: CASGGIYEQYF. Here the CDR3 DNA reads TGTGCCAGCGGGGGGATCTACGAGCAGTACTTC. The chain has TRBV6-5 and TRBJ2-7, with a tentative D call TRBD2 (6 bases). This CDR3 contains 11 residues. Trimming removed 8 bases from V and 3 bases from J, with 8 bases in between. Germline CDR1 and CDR2: MNHEY and SVGAGI.

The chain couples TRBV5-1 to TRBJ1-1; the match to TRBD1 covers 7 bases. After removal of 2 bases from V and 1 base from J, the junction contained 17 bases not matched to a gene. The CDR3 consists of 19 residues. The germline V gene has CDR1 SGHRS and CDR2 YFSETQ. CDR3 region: CASSLNPVGTEFSNTEAFF. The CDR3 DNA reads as TGCGCCAGCAGCTTAAACCCGGTGGGGACAGAATTTTCGAACACTGAAGCTTTCTTT. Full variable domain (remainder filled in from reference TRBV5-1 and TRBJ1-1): KAGVTQTPRYLIKTRGQQVTLSCSPISGHRSVSWYQQTPGQGLQFLFEYFSETQRNKGNFPGRFSGRQFSNSRSEMNVSTLELGDSALYLCASSLNPVGTEFSNTEAFFGQGTRLTVV.

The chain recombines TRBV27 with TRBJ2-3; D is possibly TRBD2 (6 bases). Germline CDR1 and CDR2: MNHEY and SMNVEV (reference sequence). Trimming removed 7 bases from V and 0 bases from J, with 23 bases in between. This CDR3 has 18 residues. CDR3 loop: CASMASWLGGASTDTQYF. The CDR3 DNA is TGTGCCAGCATGGCTTCGTGGCTTGGAGGGGCGAGCACAGATACGCAGTATTTT.

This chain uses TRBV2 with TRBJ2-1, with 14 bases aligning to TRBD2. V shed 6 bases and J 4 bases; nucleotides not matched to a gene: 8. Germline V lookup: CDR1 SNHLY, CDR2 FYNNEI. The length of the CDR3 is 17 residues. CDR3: CASRLTGLAGGYNEQFF. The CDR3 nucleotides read TGTGCCAGCAGGCTCACCGGACTAGCGGGGGGATACAATGAGCAGTTCTTC.

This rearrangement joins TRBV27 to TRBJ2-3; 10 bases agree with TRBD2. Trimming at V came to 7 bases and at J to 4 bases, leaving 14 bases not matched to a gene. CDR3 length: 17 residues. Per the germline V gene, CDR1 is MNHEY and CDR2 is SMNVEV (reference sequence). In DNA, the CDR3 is TGTGCCAGCACGGCTCGATGGAAGCGGGGGGGCCCAGATACGCAGTATTTT. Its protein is CASTARWKRGGPDTQYF.

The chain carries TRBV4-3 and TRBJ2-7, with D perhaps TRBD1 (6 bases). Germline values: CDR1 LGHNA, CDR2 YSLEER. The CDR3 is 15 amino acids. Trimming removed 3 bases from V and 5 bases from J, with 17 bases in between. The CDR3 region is CASSHSPGTSNEQYF. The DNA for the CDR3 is TGCGCCAGCAGCCACTCCCCAGGGACATCTAACGAGCAGTACTTC.

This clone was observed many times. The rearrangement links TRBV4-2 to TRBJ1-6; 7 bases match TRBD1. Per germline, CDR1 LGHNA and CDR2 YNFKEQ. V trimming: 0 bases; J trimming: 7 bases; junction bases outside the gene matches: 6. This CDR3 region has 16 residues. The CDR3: CASSQDGGQLNSPLHF. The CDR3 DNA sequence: TGTGCCAGCAGCCAAGACGGGGGACAGCTCAATTCACCCCTCCACTTT.

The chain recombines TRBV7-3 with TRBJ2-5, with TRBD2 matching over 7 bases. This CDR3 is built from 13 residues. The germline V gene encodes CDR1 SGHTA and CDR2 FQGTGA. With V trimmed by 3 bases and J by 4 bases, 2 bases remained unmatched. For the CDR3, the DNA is TGTGCCAGCAGCTTCCGCGGGGGAGAGACCCAGTACTTC. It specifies CASSFRGGETQYF.

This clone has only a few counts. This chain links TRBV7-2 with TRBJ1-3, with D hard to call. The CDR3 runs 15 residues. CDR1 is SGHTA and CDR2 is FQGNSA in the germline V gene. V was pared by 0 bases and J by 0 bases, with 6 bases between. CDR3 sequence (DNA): TGTGCCAGCAGCTTAGCGTCAGGCTCTGGAAACACCATATATTTT. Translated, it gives CASSLASGSGNTIYF.

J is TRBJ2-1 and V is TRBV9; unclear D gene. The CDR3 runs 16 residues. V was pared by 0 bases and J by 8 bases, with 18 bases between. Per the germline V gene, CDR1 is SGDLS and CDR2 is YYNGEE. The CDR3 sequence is CASSVASGQRLDEQFF. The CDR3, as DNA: TGTGCCAGCAGCGTAGCTTCGGGTCAGAGGCTGGATGAGCAGTTCTTC.

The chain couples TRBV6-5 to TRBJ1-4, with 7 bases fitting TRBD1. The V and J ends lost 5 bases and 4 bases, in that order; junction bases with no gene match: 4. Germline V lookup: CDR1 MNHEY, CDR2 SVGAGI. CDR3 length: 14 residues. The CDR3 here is CASSPDRVNEKLFF. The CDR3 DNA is TGTGCCAGCAGTCCCGACAGGGTTAATGAAAAACTGTTTTTT.

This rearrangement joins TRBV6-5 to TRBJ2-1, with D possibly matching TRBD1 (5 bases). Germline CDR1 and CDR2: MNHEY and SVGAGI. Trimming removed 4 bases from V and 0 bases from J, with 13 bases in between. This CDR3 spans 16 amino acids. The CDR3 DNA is TGTGCCAGCAGTTCCAGGGCTCTAAGCTCCTACAATGAGCAGTTCTTC. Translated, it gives CASSSRALSSYNEQFF.

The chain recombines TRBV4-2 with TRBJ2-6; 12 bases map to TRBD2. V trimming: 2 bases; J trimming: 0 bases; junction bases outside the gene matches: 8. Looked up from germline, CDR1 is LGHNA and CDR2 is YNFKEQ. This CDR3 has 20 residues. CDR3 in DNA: TGTGCCAGCAGCCAAAGGACTAGCGGGACCATACTCTCTGGGGCCAACGTCCTGACTTTC. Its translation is CASSQRTSGTILSGANVLTF.

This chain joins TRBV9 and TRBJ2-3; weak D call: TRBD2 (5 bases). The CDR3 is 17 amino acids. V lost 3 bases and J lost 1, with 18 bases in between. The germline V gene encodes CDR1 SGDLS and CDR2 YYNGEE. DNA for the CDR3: TGTGCCAGCAGCGCCACTGGGTCGGGGTCCGGCACAGATACGCAGTATTTT. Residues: CASSATGSGSGTDTQYF.